This TCR beta chain was sequenced in a study of blood T cell repertoires in COVID-19. Generated by immunoSEQ multiplex PCR, the TCRdb table keeps only in-frame clones and is missing some. The sample comprises about 240,000 clones, about four fifths of which are singletons, and under 5% rests with the top ten. The material sequenced was peripheral blood. This sequence was found in a man aged 50 to 59 with acute or convalescent COVID-19.

For the CDR3, the DNA is TGTGCCAGCAGTTTATTCCCCCCGCGGGAGCGAAGCACCGGGGAGCTGTTTTTT. Translated: CASSLFPPRERSTGELFF. The chain is built from TRBV27 and TRBJ2-2; 7 nucleotides agree with TRBD2. CDR1 is MNHEY, CDR2 SMNVEV, per germline (reference sequence). With V trimmed by 1 base and J by 4 bases, 12 bases remained unmatched. The CDR3 is made up of 18 amino acids.